This T cell receptor beta chain was found in a study of blood T cell repertoires in COVID-19. Study at large: Sites in the United States, Italy and Spain provided acute and convalescent COVID-19 samples. Nucleic acid was either cDNA or gDNA, and it came from T cells, B-cell-depleted T cells, or PBMCs.

The CDR3 has 14 amino acids. J gave up 3 bases and V 2 bases, and 4 bases lay outside the gene matches. Germline CDR1 is SGHDT and CDR2 is YYEEEE. Original analysis: Amplification of reference gene primers was used by the study to estimate nucleated cell counts. The protocol was immunoSEQ multiplex PCR, while the TCRdb copy is restricted to in-frame clones and leaves out a portion. Clonal size and the V and J genes are those of that table, whereas D and trimming came from the DNA. The table has nearly 55,000 clones, 70% to 90% seen once. The genes are TRBV5-6 and TRBJ1-2, with 7 bases lining up with TRBD1. The sequence came from a man between 65 and 85 years old with active COVID-19. The specimen was peripheral blood. The CDR3 sequence is CASSFDRADYGYTF. The CDR3 region has the DNA TGTGCCAGCAGCTTCGACAGGGCGGACTATGGCTACACCTTC.